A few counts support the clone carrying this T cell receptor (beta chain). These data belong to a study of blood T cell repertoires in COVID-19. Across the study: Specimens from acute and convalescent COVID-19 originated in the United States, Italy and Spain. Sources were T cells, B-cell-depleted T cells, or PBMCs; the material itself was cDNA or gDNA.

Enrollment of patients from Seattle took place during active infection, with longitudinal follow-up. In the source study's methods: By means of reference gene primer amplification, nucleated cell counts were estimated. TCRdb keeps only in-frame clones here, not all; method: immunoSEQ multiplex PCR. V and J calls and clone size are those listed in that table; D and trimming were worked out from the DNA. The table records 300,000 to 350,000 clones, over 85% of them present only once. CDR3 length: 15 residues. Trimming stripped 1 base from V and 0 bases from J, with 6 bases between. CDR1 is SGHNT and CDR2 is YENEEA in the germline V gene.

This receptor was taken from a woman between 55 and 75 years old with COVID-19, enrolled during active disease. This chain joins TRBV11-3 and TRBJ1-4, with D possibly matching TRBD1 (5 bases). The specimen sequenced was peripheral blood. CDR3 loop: CASSLGGATNEKLFF. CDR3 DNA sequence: TGTGCCAGCAGCTTAGGGGGGGCAACTAATGAAAAACTGTTTTTT.